The 18 T cell receptor beta chains below come from one sample, sequenced in a study of blood T cell repertoires in COVID-19. Assay: immunoSEQ multiplex PCR; the TCRdb copy retains only in-frame clones and omits some. The sample includes roughly 400,000 clones, 70% to 90% of them seen just once. Sequencing was performed on PBMCs or T cells enriched from blood (not recorded which). These TCRs come from a woman aged 18 to 35 who had been exposed to COVID-19.

V and J are TRBV14 and TRBJ2-2, with 7 bases aligning to TRBD2. This CDR3 is 15 amino acids long. Germline CDR1 SGHDN, CDR2 FVKESK. The junction had 6 bases not matched to a gene; V was cut back by 4 bases and J by 4 bases. CDR3 sequence reads: CASSPTWGGTGELFF. The CDR3 bases are TGTGCCAGCAGCCCTACTTGGGGGGGCACCGGGGAGCTGTTTTTT.

The chain recombines TRBV30 with TRBJ1-5, with 9 bases that match TRBD1. Germline V lookup: CDR1 GTSNPN, CDR2 SVGIG (reference sequence). J lost 9 bases, V lost 0 bases, and 9 bases had no gene match. CDR3 length: 15 residues. CDR3 sequence (DNA): TGTGCCTGGAGTGTACCGGGACAGGGCGGGCGGCCCCAGCATTTT. It encodes CAWSVPGQGGRPQHF. Full variable domain (missing parts from reference TRBV30 and TRBJ1-5): SQTIHQWPATLVQPVGSPLSLECTVEGTSNPNLYWYRQAAGRGLQLLFYSVGIGQISSEVPQNLSASRPQDRQFILSSKKLLLSDSGFYLCAWSVPGQGGRPQHFGDGTRLSIL.

The V call is TRBV4-1, the J call TRBJ2-5; D is unresolved. CDR3 length: 15 residues. V lost 0 bases to trimming and J lost 4 bases, with 12 bases between them. Germline assignment: CDR1 MGHRA and CDR2 YSYEKL. CDR3 DNA: TGCGCCAGCAGCCAAGAAGGTGCAGGTGGAGAGACCCAGTACTTC. It is translated as CASSQEGAGGETQYF.

The V and J genes are TRBV28 and TRBJ2-7, with 9 bases aligning to TRBD2. Germline-derived CDR1 and CDR2 are MDHEN and SYDVKM. J lost 5 bases, V lost 2 bases, and 7 bases had no gene match. This CDR3 contains 15 residues. The CDR3 spells CASSLGLAGFDEQYF. CDR3 coding DNA: TGTGCCAGCAGTTTAGGTCTAGCGGGGTTCGACGAGCAGTACTTC.

The chain links TRBV29-1 to TRBJ2-3; D call uncertain. The germline V and J ends were trimmed by 6 bases and 1 base, with 11 bases remaining between them. CDR1 is SQVTM, CDR2 ANQGSEA, per germline. The CDR3 has 13 amino acids. The CDR3 here is CSVVSAGTDTQYF. In DNA, the CDR3 is TGCAGCGTCGTCAGCGCTGGCACAGATACGCAGTATTTT.

V usage is TRBV5-1 and J usage is TRBJ1-1; 7 bases map to TRBD1. Trimming removed 6 bases from V and 4 bases from J; junction bases left unmatched: 6. CDR3 length equals 13 residues. From germline, CDR1 is SGHRS and CDR2 YFSETQ. DNA for the CDR3: TGCGCCAGCAACAGACAGGGTAGCACTGAAGCTTTCTTT. This encodes CASNRQGSTEAFF.

J is TRBJ2-2 and V is TRBV7-9, with 7 nucleotides matching TRBD1. In germline, CDR1 is SEHNR, CDR2 FQNEAQ (reference sequence). The V gene end was trimmed by 4 bases and the J gene end by 5 bases; junction bases not matched to a gene: 10. CDR3 length equals 16 residues. The CDR3 coding sequence is TGTGCCAGCAGCTCCTCGAACAGGGGCCGAACCGGGGAGCTGTTTTTT. Its translation is CASSSSNRGRTGELFF.

This clone was observed a handful of times. CDR3: CASSQDLAGARYEQYF. Written as DNA, the CDR3 is TGTGCCAGCAGCCAAGATCTAGCGGGGGCAAGATACGAGCAGTACTTC. The rearrangement joins TRBV4-2 to TRBJ2-7, with 10 bases fitting TRBD2. Per germline, CDR1 LGHNA and CDR2 YNFKEQ. Trimming at V came to 0 bases and at J to 4 bases, leaving 6 bases not matched to a gene. The CDR3 totals 16 residues.

J is TRBJ1-5 and V is TRBV2, with TRBD1 matching over 8 bases. This CDR3 has 13 residues. Trimming at V came to 11 bases and at J to 2 bases, leaving 5 bases not matched to a gene. In germline, CDR1 is SNHLY, CDR2 FYNNEI. The CDR3 loop is CAGTGGGNQPQHF. The CDR3 coding sequence is TGTGCCGGAACAGGGGGAGGCAATCAGCCCCAGCATTTT.

A few counts support this clone. The gene calls are TRBV6-5 and TRBJ2-1; TRBD2 agrees at 7 bases. Per the germline V gene, CDR1 is MNHEY and CDR2 is SVGAGI. The V and J ends lost 2 bases and 10 bases, in that order; junction bases with no gene match: 8. The length of the CDR3 is 14 residues. The CDR3 DNA reads TGTGCCAGCAGTTACGTCGCGACTAGCACCGAGCAGTTCTTC. This encodes CASSYVATSTEQFF.

The chain uses TRBV18 and TRBJ2-5, with 7 positions matching TRBD1. This CDR3 spans 16 amino acids. Germline V gene sequence: CDR1 KGHSH, CDR2 LQKENI. The J segment lost 4 bases and the V segment lost 5 bases, leaving 13 bases of the junction unmatched. The CDR3 is CASSIYGTAEGETQYF. Written as DNA, the CDR3 is TGTGCCAGCTCAATATACGGGACAGCCGAAGGAGAGACCCAGTACTTC. Full variable domain (remainder filled in from reference TRBV18 and TRBJ2-5): NAGVMQNPRHLVRRRGQEARLRCSPMKGHSHVYWYRQLPEEGLKFMVYLQKENIIDESGMPKERFSAEFPKEGPSILRIQQVVRGDSAAYFCASSIYGTAEGETQYFGPGTRLLVL.

The V gene is TRBV24-1, the J gene TRBJ1-3; 8 nucleotides line up with TRBD1. The V gene's germline CDR1 is KGHDR and CDR2 SFDVKD. With 1 base clipped from V and 0 bases from J, the junction kept 19 bases outside the gene matches. This CDR3 is 22 amino acids long. In nucleotides, the CDR3 is TGTGCCACCAGTGATTTAAACGTCGACAGGGGCAGGGTGTTCGGCTCTGGAAACACCATATATTTT. This encodes CATSDLNVDRGRVFGSGNTIYF.

The J gene is TRBJ2-2, the V gene TRBV27; maybe TRBD1 (6 bases). The germline V gene has CDR1 MNHEY and CDR2 SMNVEV (reference sequence). The germline V and J ends were trimmed by 6 bases and 4 bases, with 12 bases remaining between them. The CDR3 is 14 amino acids. CDR3 nucleotides: TGTGCCAGCAGGATACAGGGTTTCACCGGGGAGCTGTTTTTT. Protein product: CASRIQGFTGELFF.

In nucleotides, the CDR3 is TGTGCCATCAGTGGACATGCCCGGGGGGGCGAGCAGTACTTC. Its translation: CAISGHARGGEQYF. The rearrangement joins TRBV10-3 to TRBJ2-7, with 8 bases identical to TRBD2. Germline V gene sequence: CDR1 ENHRY, CDR2 SYGVKD. The CDR3 sequence is 14 residues long. J gave up 6 bases and V 4 bases, and 8 bases lay outside the gene matches.

This clone was counted a single time. The CDR3 is CASSLAESRGPGNTIYF. CDR3 bases: TGTGCCAGCAGCTTGGCCGAAAGCAGGGGGCCTGGAAACACCATATATTTT. This chain connects TRBV5-4 to TRBJ1-3; TRBD1 aligns across 8 bases. Germline V gene sequence: CDR1 SGHNT, CDR2 YYREEE (reference sequence). The CDR3 is 17 residues long. With 0 bases clipped from V and 2 bases from J, the junction kept 7 bases outside the gene matches.

This sequence joins TRBV19 and TRBJ2-1; 8 bases align to TRBD2. The germline gives CDR1 LNHDA, CDR2 SQIVND (reference sequence). The CDR3 is 15 residues long. Losses at the gene ends were 4 bases for V and 0 bases for J; bases not matched to a gene: 2. The CDR3 DNA reads as TGTGCCAGTAGTAAAGCGGGGGCCTCCTACAATGAGCAGTTCTTC. Its protein is CASSKAGASYNEQFF. The full variable domain, rest sourced from reference TRBV19 and TRBJ2-1, is DGGITQSPKYLFRKEGQNVTLSCEQNLNHDAMYWYRQDPGQGLRLIYYSQIVNDFQKGDIAEGYSVSREKKESFPLTVTSAQKNPTAFYLCASSKAGASYNEQFFGPGTRLTVL.

CDR3 sequence: CASSQETGLISSYEQYF. CDR3 nucleotides: TGCGCCAGCAGCCAAGAGACGGGACTAATCTCCTCCTACGAGCAGTACTTC. V usage is TRBV4-1 and J usage is TRBJ2-7; 7 nucleotides match TRBD2. The V segment lost 0 bases and the J segment 0 bases; nucleotides outside the gene matches: 8. Per the germline V gene, CDR1 is MGHRA and CDR2 is YSYEKL. The CDR3 spans 17 residues.

The gene calls are TRBV9 and TRBJ2-1; weak D call: TRBD1 (5 bases). The germline V and J ends were trimmed by 3 bases and 5 bases, with 18 bases remaining between them. This CDR3 has 16 amino acids. Looked up from germline, CDR1 is SGDLS and CDR2 is YYNGEE. CDR3 region: CASSDGSGIEDNEQFF. The CDR3 bases are TGTGCCAGCAGCGATGGGTCAGGGATTGAGGACAATGAGCAGTTCTTC.